Reported below is one T cell receptor (beta chain). Its antigen is not known. Documented treatment: oral pan-JAK inhibitor, 5-10 mg twice daily. The sample originates from a study of CD8+ T cells in alopecia areata. Study findings and constraints: An increase in clonality over normal scalp was evident in lesional scalp, especially alopecia totalis/universalis.

Once RNA had been extracted, it was reverse transcribed into cDNA to act as the sequencing template. This table comes from immunoSEQ multiplex PCR, and its TCRdb copy is limited to in-frame clones, with some not included. The sample lists 95,000 to 150,000 clones; around 56% were seen once. The CDR3 consists of 13 residues. Germline trimming cut 6 bases from V and 5 bases from J; bases unmatched to any gene: 8. Per the germline V gene, CDR1 is SQVTM and CDR2 is ANQGSEA. The sequence came from a human donor with alopecia areata. This specimen was CD4+ T cells sorted from blood, taken at week 4, from a patient treated with tofacitinib. This sequence joins TRBV29-1 and TRBJ1-2; 8 nucleotides agree with TRBD1. CDR3 nucleotides: TGCAGCGTGTCTACGACAGGGGAGTATGGCTACACCTTC. It is translated as CSVSTTGEYGYTF.